These T cell receptor beta chains were read from a single sample in a study of shared clonotypes between healthy human individuals. Sequenced by immunoSEQ multiplex PCR; TCRdb stores in-frame clones only, minus some. The repertoire holds 2 million to 2.5 million clones, with about 94% as singletons. The specimen was naive CD4+ T cells sorted from blood. The receptors derive from a young man in good health. Each CDR3 is given with its conserved first and last residue. Fields, in order: clone size, J gene, D gene, V gene, CDR3 DNA, CDR3 protein. D genes are given only for firm matches. Clone size appears in some rows only: once, few, many, or a class for an expanded clone.

clone size: few; J gene: TRBJ1-1; D gene: -; V gene: TRBV30; CDR3 DNA: TGTGCCTGGAGCAAAGAATGGGACACTGAAGCTTTCTTT; CDR3 protein: CAWSKEWDTEAFF
clone size: -; J gene: TRBJ2-7; D gene: -; V gene: TRBV30; CDR3 DNA: TGTGCCTGGAGTGGGGGGGGCACGGCCTACGAGCAGTACTTC; CDR3 protein: CAWSGGGTAYEQYF
clone size: -; J gene: TRBJ2-7; D gene: TRBD2; V gene: TRBV2; CDR3 DNA: TGTGCCAGCAGGGGAGCGGGAATGCGCTCCTACGAGCAGTACTTC; CDR3 protein: CASRGAGMRSYEQYF
clone size: -; J gene: TRBJ2-7; D gene: -; V gene: TRBV19; CDR3 DNA: TGTGCCAGTAGTATAGAGGAAGGGCCCTTCTACGAGCAGTACTTC; CDR3 protein: CASSIEEGPFYEQYF
clone size: once; J gene: TRBJ2-1; D gene: TRBD2; V gene: TRBV5-1; CDR3 DNA: TGCGCCAGCAGCTCCGGGGGGTCCTCCTACAATGAGCAGTTCTTC; CDR3 protein: CASSSGGSSYNEQFF
clone size: -; J gene: TRBJ1-1; D gene: TRBD1; V gene: TRBV29-1; CDR3 DNA: TGCAGCTACAGGGGAAACATGAACACTGAAGCTTTCTTT; CDR3 protein: CSYRGNMNTEAFF
clone size: -; J gene: TRBJ2-1; D gene: TRBD2; V gene: TRBV19; CDR3 DNA: TGTGCCAGTAGTATAGGAGGACTAGCGGGGACCTACAATGAGCAGTTCTTC; CDR3 protein: CASSIGGLAGTYNEQFF
clone size: -; J gene: TRBJ1-1; D gene: -; V gene: TRBV12-2; CDR3 DNA: TGTGCAAGTCGCTCCCCGGGACAGGGTGACCATTACACTGAAGCTTTCTTT; CDR3 protein: CASRSPGQGDHYTEAFF
clone size: -; J gene: TRBJ2-1; D gene: TRBD1; V gene: TRBV27; CDR3 DNA: TGTGCCAGCAGCACCTTCTACGGACAGGGTCACAATGAGCAGTTCTTC; CDR3 protein: CASSTFYGQGHNEQFF
clone size: -; J gene: TRBJ1-3; D gene: -; V gene: TRBV28; CDR3 DNA: TGTGCCAGCACTGCAGACAGCTCTGGAAACACCATATATTTT; CDR3 protein: CASTADSSGNTIYF
clone size: -; J gene: TRBJ2-1; D gene: TRBD1; V gene: TRBV6-6; CDR3 DNA: TGTGCCAGCACCAGGACAGGGTCCTACAATGAGCAGTTCTTC; CDR3 protein: CASTRTGSYNEQFF
clone size: -; J gene: TRBJ2-7; D gene: TRBD1; V gene: TRBV7-3; CDR3 DNA: TGTGCCAGCAGCTCGACAGGGTCGGGCTACGAGCAGTACTTC; CDR3 protein: CASSSTGSGYEQYF
clone size: -; J gene: TRBJ2-5; D gene: -; V gene: TRBV30; CDR3 DNA: TGTGCCTGGAGAGGTACCCAAGAGACCCAGTACTTC; CDR3 protein: CAWRGTQETQYF
clone size: once; J gene: TRBJ1-1; D gene: -; V gene: TRBV6-5; CDR3 DNA: TGTGCCAGCACCAGAGGCACTGAAGCTTTCTTT; CDR3 protein: CASTRGTEAFF